This T cell receptor beta chain originates from a study of OX40 agonist ivuxolimab in advanced cancers. Study information: Three dose-escalation patients had partial responses: one with hepatocellular carcinoma and two with cutaneous melanoma.

CDR1 and CDR2 (germline): SGHRS, YFSETQ. The CDR3 is 15 residues long. Trimming removed 0 bases from V and 2 bases from J, with 11 bases in between. Notes on the study in general: CD8+ T cells were the subset that, on average, had more expanded clones than CD4+.

Sequenced by immunoSEQ multiplex PCR; TCRdb stores in-frame clones only, minus some. The data hold about 60,000 clones, with roughly four fifths observed a single time. As to this clone: Its antigen is not identified.

The chain employs TRBV5-1 and TRBJ1-2, with D perhaps matching TRBD1 (6 bases). The sample here was CD4+ or CD8+ T cells sorted from blood, taken in a trial of the OX40 agonist ivuxolimab. The receptor was derived from an adult with an advanced solid tumor such as melanoma, head and neck, liver or kidney cancer. In DNA form, the CDR3 reads TGCGCCAGCAGCTTGGTAGGGGGGACAAACTATGGCTACACCTTC. Its translation is CASSLVGGTNYGYTF. Based on the CDR3 plus reference TRBV5-1 and TRBJ1-2, the full variable domain is KAGVTQTPRYLIKTRGQQVTLSCSPISGHRSVSWYQQTPGQGLQFLFEYFSETQRNKGNFPGRFSGRQFSNSRSEMNVSTLELGDSALYLCASSLVGGTNYGYTFGSGTRLTVV.